This T cell receptor (beta chain) was observed in a study of graft-versus-host responses after intestinal transplantation. The CDR3 loop spans 13 amino acids. Germline values: CDR1 SGHDT, CDR2 YYEEEE. V was cut by 0 bases and J by 3 bases, with 6 bases left in between. In the case of this clone: What it recognizes is unknown.

Sequenced by immunoSEQ multiplex PCR; TCRdb stores in-frame clones only, minus some. This sample yields some 150,000 clones, of which roughly 91% are seen a single time; roughly 0.2% belongs to the top ten. The receptor's source is a human donor who received an intestinal transplant. Sample: unstimulated CD4+ T cells sorted from spleen or lymph node cells, taken before intestinal transplant. This chain connects TRBV5-6 to TRBJ1-2, with D possibly TRBD1 on 6 matching bases. The DNA of the CDR3 is TGTGCCAGCAGCTTGGACAGGGACTATGGCTACACCTTC. Amino acid sequence: CASSLDRDYGYTF.